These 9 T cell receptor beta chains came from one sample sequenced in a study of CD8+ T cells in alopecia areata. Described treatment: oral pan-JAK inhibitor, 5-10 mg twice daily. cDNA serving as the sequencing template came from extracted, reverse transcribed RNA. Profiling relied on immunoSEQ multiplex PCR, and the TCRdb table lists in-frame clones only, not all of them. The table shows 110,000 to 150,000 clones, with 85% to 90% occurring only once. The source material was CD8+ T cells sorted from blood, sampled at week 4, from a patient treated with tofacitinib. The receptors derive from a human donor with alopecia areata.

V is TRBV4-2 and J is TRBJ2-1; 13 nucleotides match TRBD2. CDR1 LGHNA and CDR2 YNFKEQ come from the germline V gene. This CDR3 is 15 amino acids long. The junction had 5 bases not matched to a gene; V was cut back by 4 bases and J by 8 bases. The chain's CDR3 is CASSPGTSGVDEQFF. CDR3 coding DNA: TGTGCCAGCAGCCCAGGGACTAGCGGGGTAGATGAGCAGTTCTTC.

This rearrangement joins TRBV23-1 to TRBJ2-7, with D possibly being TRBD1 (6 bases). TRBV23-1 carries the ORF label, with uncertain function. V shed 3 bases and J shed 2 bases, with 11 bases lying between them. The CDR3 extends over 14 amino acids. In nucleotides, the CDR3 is TGCGCCAGCAGTCAGGTGGGACACCCCTACGAGCAGTACTTC. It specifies CASSQVGHPYEQYF.

The CDR3 is CASSVGTSGGPSDTQYF. The DNA of the CDR3 is TGTGCCAGCAGCGTAGGGACCTCGGGGGGGCCGTCAGATACGCAGTATTTT. The J gene is TRBJ2-3, the V gene TRBV9; 8 bases map to TRBD2. The CDR3 extends over 17 amino acids. The germline CDR1 and CDR2 sequences are SGDLS and YYNGEE. The V segment lost 0 bases and the J segment 4 bases; nucleotides outside the gene matches: 10.

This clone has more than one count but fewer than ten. CDR3 DNA sequence: TGTGCCAGTAGTATTAATGGACAGCCAAATTCACCCCTCCACTTT. This gives the protein CASSINGQPNSPLHF. The V call is TRBV19, the J call TRBJ1-6; maybe TRBD1 (6 bases). Trimming removed 3 bases at V and 7 bases at J, with 13 bases between. CDR3 length: 15 residues. Germline V lookup: CDR1 LNHDA, CDR2 SQIVND (reference sequence).

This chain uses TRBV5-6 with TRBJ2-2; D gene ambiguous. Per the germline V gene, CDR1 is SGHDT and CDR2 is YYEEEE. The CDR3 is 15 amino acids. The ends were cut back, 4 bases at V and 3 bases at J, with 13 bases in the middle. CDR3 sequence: CASSILRRHTGELFF. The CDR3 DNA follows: TGTGCCAGCAGCATCCTCCGACGGCACACCGGGGAGCTGTTTTTT.

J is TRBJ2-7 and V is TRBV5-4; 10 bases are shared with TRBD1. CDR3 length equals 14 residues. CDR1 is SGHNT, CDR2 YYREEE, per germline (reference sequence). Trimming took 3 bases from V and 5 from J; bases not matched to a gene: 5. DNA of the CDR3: TGTGCCAGCAGCTCCTGGGACAGGGGTCACGAGCAGTACTTC. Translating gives CASSSWDRGHEQYF.

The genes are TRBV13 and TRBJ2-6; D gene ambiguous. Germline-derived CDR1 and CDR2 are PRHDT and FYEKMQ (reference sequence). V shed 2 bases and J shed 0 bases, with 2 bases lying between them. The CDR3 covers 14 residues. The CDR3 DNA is TGTGCCAGCAGCTTAATCTCTGGGGCCAACGTCCTGACTTTC. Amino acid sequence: CASSLISGANVLTF.

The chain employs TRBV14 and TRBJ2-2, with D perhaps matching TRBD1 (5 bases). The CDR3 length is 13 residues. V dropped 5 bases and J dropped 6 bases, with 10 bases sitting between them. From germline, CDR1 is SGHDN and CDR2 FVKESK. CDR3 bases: TGTGCCAGCAGCACTGGGGCCCCCGGGGAGCTGTTTTTT. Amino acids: CASSTGAPGELFF.

CDR3 sequence reads: CASSPIGSSYEQYF. Written as DNA, the CDR3 is TGTGCCAGCAGCCCCATTGGTAGCTCCTACGAGCAGTACTTC. The chain is built from TRBV7-7 and TRBJ2-7, with unresolved D. V gave up 5 bases and J gave up 0 bases, with 11 bases separating them. The germline CDR1 and CDR2 sequences are SSHAT and FNYEAQ (reference sequence). The CDR3 consists of 14 residues. Complete variable domain (other parts from reference TRBV7-7 and TRBJ2-7): GAGVSQSPRYKVTKRGQDVTLRCDPISSHATLYWYQQALGQGPEFLTYFNYEAQPDKSGLPSDRFSAERPEGSISTLTIQRTEQRDSAMYRCASSPIGSSYEQYFGPGTRLTVT.